These T cell receptor beta chains were read from a single sample in a study of CD8 T cells in ankylosing spondylitis. A single record per CDR3 protein comes from TCRdb applying MiXCR to the 5' RACE reads. In the table there are 200,000 to 300,000 distinct CDR3 sequences, roughly 25% of which are singletons. The sequencing sample was made of blood, either unsorted or a sorted T cell fraction (not recorded which). The source is a male donor with ankylosing spondylitis or in good health (not recorded which). The CDR3 runs from the conserved cysteine through the conserved F or W.

v_gene,CDR3aa
TRBV20-1,CSARGQGAYEQYF
TRBV15,CATSRGASGGPSYEQYF
TRBV20-1,CSAGTNTQYF
TRBV20-1,CSALTSRTDTQYF
TRBV7-2,CARRAGASTDTQYF
TRBV5-1,CASSKGSSPLHF
TRBV20-1,CSASRLSTGGRSPYNEQFF
TRBV20-1,CSARDIIYGYTF
TRBV10-3,CAISESSRGSHTDTQYF
TRBV29-1,CSVVTGERAEAFF
TRBV9,CASGVDSGSPSPLHF
TRBV20-1,CSAPSGGAGDTQYF
TRBV12-3/TRBV12-4,CASALSPDTQYF
TRBV29-1,CSVVAGGAGELFF
TRBV30,CAWSVGAGGDTQYF
TRBV7-3,CASSSDRGLEQYF
TRBV2,CASSELDSLGSYEQYF
TRBV7-6,CASGLGVMNTGELFF
TRBV12-3/TRBV12-4,CASGTGWGGYTF
TRBV29-1,CSVGGTSFGELFF
TRBV15,CATSRATQGGWEQYF
TRBV20-1,CSALGARTGELFF
TRBV5-6,CASSVGLETQYF
TRBV5-6,CASSWVVQGQGTGELFF
TRBV24-1,CATSERGRDGELFF
TRBV6-1,CASSVGLTGIGANVLTF
TRBV20-1,CSARDSVDQPQHF
TRBV20-1,CAPMGNGSPETQYF
TRBV6-1,CASSRRGVSTDTQYF
TRBV10-3,CAISARGGTDTQYF
TRBV20-1,CSARDQGLHNSPLHF
TRBV6-1,CASSARLYGYTF
TRBV20-1,CSARLAGGLRDTQYF
TRBV3-1,CASSLLSGANVLTF
TRBV28,CASSLQRGQETQYF
TRBV12-3/TRBV12-4,CASSFGQGLDEQYF
TRBV10-3,CAISDWTEAPGYTF
TRBV12-3/TRBV12-4,CASSPLIGAREETQYF
TRBV12-3/TRBV12-4,CASSIQQTGTEAFF
TRBV12-3/TRBV12-4,CASSLGGVGANVLTF
TRBV2,CASSRDRGTDQPQHF
TRBV13,CASSLYAGANVLTF
TRBV20-1,CSAVRPTNNEQFF
TRBV12-3/TRBV12-4,CASIQGRGGQDTQYF
TRBV20-1,CSAPAGGPRETQYF
TRBV28,CASSLKGGRGQETQYF
TRBV20-1,CSARRYDQDGYTF
TRBV5-5,CASLGAPSNSPLHF
TRBV6-6,CASSSQQGNGELFF
TRBV4-2,CASSRLLAGGTDTQYF
TRBV12-3/TRBV12-4,CASSSGTGASGYTF
TRBV20-1,CSAREFGRGYGYTF
TRBV29-1,CSVCRRLTDTQYF
TRBV4-1,CASSQVLVSGNTIYF
TRBV5-5,CASIAGGGGETQYF